These 30 T cell receptor beta chains were all obtained from the same sample, sequenced in a study of cytomegalovirus exposure and HLA in healthy donors. The study ran its PCR with 60 Vbeta and 13 Jbeta primers. Clones were sequenced by immunoSEQ multiplex PCR, and TCRdb holds only the in-frame ones, with some missing. Of fewer than 200,000 clones in the sample, around 79% are singletons; the top ten hold less than 9%. Material: PBMCs. These receptors came from a male donor in good health and CMV-seropositive.

The chain recombines TRBV27 with TRBJ2-7; 11 bases agree with TRBD1. CDR1 and CDR2 (germline): MNHEY, SMNVEV (reference sequence). The CDR3 has 14 amino acids. V shed 6 bases, J shed 0 bases, and the junction held 1 base outside the gene matches. The CDR3 loop is CASRGTGGSYEQYF. The CDR3 nucleotides read TGTGCCAGCAGGGGGACAGGGGGCTCCTACGAGCAGTACTTC.

This clone has just a few counts. The CDR3 sequence: CASGLSNQPQHF. The CDR3 DNA reads as TGTGCTAGTGGTCTTAGCAATCAGCCCCAGCATTTT. The chain recombines TRBV12-5 with TRBJ1-5; no clear D gene. The CDR3 loop spans 12 amino acids. CDR1 is LGHNT, CDR2 FRNRAP, per germline. Trimming took 5 bases from V and 0 from J, leaving 2 bases between them. The full variable domain, completed using reference TRBV12-5 and TRBJ1-5, is DARVTQTPRHKVTEMGQEVTMRCQPILGHNTVFWYRQTMMQGLELLAYFRNRAPLDDSGMPKDRFSAEMPDATLATLKIQPSEPRDSAVYFCASGLSNQPQHFGDGTRLSIL.

The chain employs TRBV7-2 and TRBJ2-1, with TRBD2 identical over 11 bases. V lost 1 base to trimming and J lost 6 bases; unmatched junction nucleotides: 5. Per germline, CDR1 SGHTA and CDR2 FQGNSA. CDR3 length: 16 amino acids. CDR3 coding DNA: TGTGCCAGCAGCTTAGAACTAGCGGGGGTCTTCAATGAGCAGTTCTTC. Its translation: CASSLELAGVFNEQFF.

The chain has TRBV5-8 and TRBJ1-2; 8 bases align to TRBD1. Germline CDR1 is SGHTS and CDR2 is YDEGEE. V lost 3 bases to trimming and J lost 8 bases; unmatched junction nucleotides: 6. The CDR3 contains 13 residues. CDR3 in DNA: TGTGCCAGCAGCTGGACAGGGTATAAGGGCTACACCTTC. Protein sequence: CASSWTGYKGYTF.

Of note for this clone: The identical CDR3 is also encoded by other nucleotide sequences in the sample. The chain employs TRBV30 and TRBJ1-5; TRBD1 might be the D (5 bases). Germline CDR1 is GTSNPN and CDR2 is SVGIG (reference sequence). The CDR3 consists of 13 residues. V lost 0 bases to trimming and J lost 5 bases, with 8 bases between them. CDR3 sequence reads: CAWSVGGDQPQHF. CDR3 DNA sequence: TGTGCCTGGAGTGTTGGAGGGGATCAGCCCCAGCATTTT.

V is TRBV11-2 and J is TRBJ2-1; 10 bases agree with TRBD2. Germline CDR1 reads SGHAT; CDR2 reads FQNNGV. CDR3 length: 17 residues. V shed 5 bases and J 3 bases; nucleotides not matched to a gene: 10. The CDR3: CASSPSPGLANYNEQFF. The CDR3 coding sequence is TGTGCCAGCAGCCCTTCACCGGGACTAGCGAACTACAATGAGCAGTTCTTC.

This clone has more than one count but fewer than ten. CDR3: CASSRTSVGNSPLHF. CDR3 nucleotide sequence: TGTGCCAGCAGCCGGACTTCGGTTGGAAATTCACCCCTCCACTTT. J is TRBJ1-6 and V is TRBV6-5, with D hard to call. From germline, CDR1 is MNHEY and CDR2 SVGAGI. The CDR3 is made up of 15 amino acids. V dropped 6 bases and J dropped 7 bases, with 16 bases sitting between them.

The chain carries TRBV28 and TRBJ1-2, with D possibly matching TRBD1 (6 bases). The V gene lost 4 bases and the J gene lost 5 bases, with 17 bases spanning the gap. Germline CDR1 is MDHEN and CDR2 is SYDVKM. The CDR3 extends over 15 amino acids. In nucleotides, the CDR3 is TGTGCCAGCAGTTCCACAGGGCGAATAGAATATGGCTACACCTTC. Translating gives CASSSTGRIEYGYTF.

This clone was seen only a few times. This chain uses TRBV9 with TRBJ2-5, with 8 bases fitting TRBD2. The CDR3 length is 15 residues. Germline V lookup: CDR1 SGDLS, CDR2 YYNGEE. The ends lost 3 bases at V and 0 bases at J; junction bases unmatched: 4. The CDR3 protein is CASSATGGDQETQYF. The CDR3, as DNA: TGTGCCAGCAGCGCCACCGGGGGGGACCAAGAGACCCAGTACTTC.

The chain links TRBV27 to TRBJ1-2, with a tentative D call TRBD1 (5 bases). This CDR3 is built from 14 residues. V was trimmed by 2 bases and J by 0 bases, leaving 7 bases between them. Per the germline V gene, CDR1 is MNHEY and CDR2 is SMNVEV (reference sequence). The CDR3 loop is CASSLQGPNYGYTF. The CDR3 region has the DNA TGTGCCAGCAGTTTACAGGGTCCTAACTATGGCTACACCTTC.

J is TRBJ2-5 and V is TRBV12-5; 7 bases match TRBD2. Germline V gene data show CDR1 as LGHNT and CDR2 as FRNRAP. There are 16 residues in the CDR3. V shed 4 bases, J shed 2 bases, and the junction held 10 bases outside the gene matches. CDR3 sequence: CASGSGPGLQQETQYF. In DNA form, the CDR3 reads TGTGCTAGTGGTTCCGGCCCGGGACTACAACAAGAGACCCAGTACTTC.

This chain connects TRBV15 to TRBJ1-1; D is uncertain. Looked up from germline, CDR1 is LNHNV and CDR2 is YYDKDF (reference sequence). This CDR3 contains 13 residues. Between the trimmed V and J ends, which lost 5 bases and 2 bases, there was a span of 9 bases. CDR3 region: CATSRNSNTEAFF. The DNA of the CDR3 is TGTGCCACCAGCCGAAACAGTAACACTGAAGCTTTCTTT.

This chain uses TRBV19 with TRBJ1-4; the D is unclear. Germline V CDR1 and CDR2: LNHDA, SQIVND (reference sequence). The CDR3 runs to 16 residues. With 3 bases removed from V and 0 bases from J, the gap between germline ends came to 11 bases. The CDR3 reads CASSIGTVATNEKLFF. The CDR3 nucleotides read TGTGCCAGTAGTATCGGAACAGTTGCAACTAATGAAAAACTGTTTTTT.

Regarding this clone: Distinct nucleotide sequences in the sample also encode this CDR3. The chain uses TRBV7-6 and TRBJ1-1; 11 positions match TRBD1. The germline V gene encodes CDR1 SGHVS and CDR2 FNYEAQ. Germline trimming cut 1 base from V and 5 bases from J; bases unmatched to any gene: 3. This CDR3 contains 15 residues. The CDR3 DNA follows: TGTGCCAGCAGCTTAGGGGACAGGGGGGTAACTGAAGCTTTCTTT. Amino acids: CASSLGDRGVTEAFF.

This sequence joins TRBV5-1 and TRBJ2-5, with TRBD2 matching over 12 bases. The trim removed 1 base at V and 5 bases at J, leaving 9 bases unmatched. This CDR3 has 17 residues. Germline CDR1 is SGHRS and CDR2 is YFSETQ. This CDR3 is CASSLPSGGARGETQYF. The CDR3 nucleotides read TGCGCCAGCAGCTTGCCTAGCGGGGGGGCTCGCGGGGAGACCCAGTACTTC.

At least ten counts were recorded for this clone. This chain joins TRBV16 and TRBJ1-2; no clear D. This CDR3 has 12 residues. V lost 4 bases and J 1 base, leaving 4 bases between the germline ends. From germline, CDR1 is KGHSY and CDR2 FQNENV. CDR3 protein: CASSLLNYGYTF. The CDR3 DNA sequence: TGTGCCAGCAGCCTCCTTAACTATGGCTACACCTTC. Together with reference TRBV16 and TRBJ1-2, the CDR3 gives the full variable domain: GEEVAQTPKHLVRGEGQKAKLYCAPIKGHSYVFWYQQVLKNEFKFLISFQNENVFDETGMPKERFSAKCLPNSPCSLEIQATKLEDSAVYFCASSLLNYGYTFGSGTRLTVV.

V and J are TRBV28 and TRBJ2-7, with TRBD1 matching over 7 bases. The CDR3 is 15 residues long. V lost 4 bases to trimming and J lost 5 bases; unmatched junction nucleotides: 11. CDR1 MDHEN and CDR2 SYDVKM come from the germline V gene. The CDR3 region has the DNA TGTGCCAGCAGTTCCCCCCATGACAGGGTCGACGAGCAGTACTTC. Its protein is CASSSPHDRVDEQYF.

CDR3 protein: CASTPGGQGSYEQYF. The CDR3 DNA reads TGTGCCAGTACCCCTGGCGGACAGGGTTCCTACGAGCAGTACTTC. The V gene is TRBV19, the J gene TRBJ2-5; TRBD1 agrees at 8 bases. The J call is uncertain, as TRBJ2-7 better fits the DNA end. Looked up from germline, CDR1 is LNHDA and CDR2 is SQIVND (reference sequence). The CDR3 consists of 15 residues.

The J gene is TRBJ2-2, the V gene TRBV11-1; TRBD2 matches at 8 bases. The V segment lost 4 bases and the J segment 3 bases; nucleotides outside the gene matches: 7. The CDR3 has 16 residues. Germline CDR1 reads SGHAT; CDR2 reads FQDESV (reference sequence). The CDR3 nucleotides are TGTGCCAGCAGCTCCGGGGGGGGCCTATACACCGGGGAGCTGTTTTTT. Encoded protein: CASSSGGGLYTGELFF.

This sequence joins TRBV27 and TRBJ1-1; 8 nucleotides line up with TRBD1. The ends lost 5 bases at V and 4 bases at J; junction bases unmatched: 6. CDR3 length equals 14 residues. Germline V gene sequence: CDR1 MNHEY, CDR2 SMNVEV (reference sequence). CDR3 loop: CASSIRTGSTEAFF. The CDR3 DNA reads as TGTGCCAGCAGTATCCGGACAGGGTCCACTGAAGCTTTCTTT.

V and J are TRBV6-4 and TRBJ2-1; TRBD2 agrees at 15 bases. Germline trimming cut 4 bases from V and 6 bases from J; bases unmatched to any gene: 1. This CDR3 is built from 15 residues. From germline, CDR1 is MRHNA and CDR2 SNTAGT. For the CDR3, the DNA is TGTGCCAGCAGTGGGACTAGCGGGGGGGCCAATGAGCAGTTCTTC. Translation gives CASSGTSGGANEQFF.

The V gene is TRBV7-2, the J gene TRBJ1-2; D is unresolved. The CDR3 has 13 residues. The germline V gene encodes CDR1 SGHTA and CDR2 FQGNSA. V was pared by 1 base and J by 4 bases, with 7 bases between. CDR3 region: CASSLGQSYGYTF. The CDR3 region has the DNA TGTGCCAGCAGCTTAGGGCAAAGCTATGGCTACACCTTC.

This chain uses TRBV2 with TRBJ2-1; TRBD1 matches 11 bases. Germline values: CDR1 SNHLY, CDR2 FYNNEI. There are 14 residues in the CDR3. V dropped 8 bases and J dropped 4; count of bases not matched to a gene: 4. Here the CDR3 DNA reads TGTGCCAGCGCCCGGGACAGGGGGTACAATGAGCAGTTCTTC. Translation gives CASARDRGYNEQFF.

This clone occurred a few times. This chain uses TRBV27 with TRBJ1-1; no clear D gene. Trimming shortened V by 6 bases and J by 2 bases, and 10 bases separated the two germline ends. CDR1 MNHEY and CDR2 SMNVEV come from the germline V gene (reference sequence). This CDR3 spans 13 amino acids. The CDR3 DNA reads TGTGCCAGCAGACTATCCGTAAACACTGAAGCTTTCTTT. Translation: CASRLSVNTEAFF.

The J gene is TRBJ1-1, the V gene TRBV10-3; maybe TRBD1 (5 bases). The germline V and J ends were trimmed by 7 bases and 5 bases, with 14 bases remaining between them. The CDR3 is 13 amino acids. The germline V gene has CDR1 ENHRY and CDR2 SYGVKD. CDR3 nucleotides: TGTGCCATCACCGGGCAGGGATCTACTGAAGCTTTCTTT. It encodes CAITGQGSTEAFF.

This chain uses TRBV5-1 with TRBJ2-7; D is possibly TRBD2 (6 bases). Trimming took off 1 base at V and 7 bases at J, with 12 bases between the two ends. Per the germline V gene, CDR1 is SGHRS and CDR2 is YFSETQ. The CDR3 has 13 residues. CDR3 DNA: TGCGCCAGCAGCTTGAGCGGGCCGGGGGAGCAGTACTTC. This sequence encodes CASSLSGPGEQYF.

CDR3 sequence reads: CASSATDRGNTEAFF. CDR3 bases: TGTGCCAGCAGCGCCACGGACAGGGGGAACACTGAAGCTTTCTTT. The chain joins TRBV9 to TRBJ1-1; 9 bases are a match to TRBD1. The junction had 4 bases not matched to a gene; V was cut back by 3 bases and J by 1 base. The CDR3 has 15 amino acids. In germline, CDR1 is SGDLS, CDR2 YYNGEE.

The chain recombines TRBV27 with TRBJ2-5; 7 nucleotides align to TRBD2. V lost 0 bases, J lost 4 bases, and 8 bases stayed unmatched. CDR1 MNHEY and CDR2 SMNVEV come from the germline V gene (reference sequence). The CDR3 is made up of 16 amino acids. The CDR3: CASSLSPAGSGETQYF. The CDR3 DNA reads as TGTGCCAGCAGTTTATCGCCAGCGGGGTCGGGAGAGACCCAGTACTTC.

The rearrangement uses TRBV11-2 and TRBJ2-2; 9 bases are a match to TRBD1. Losses at the gene ends were 6 bases for V and 4 bases for J; bases not matched to a gene: 9. The length of the CDR3 is 16 residues. Germline values: CDR1 SGHAT, CDR2 FQNNGV. CDR3: CASRPLQGAITGELFF. Written as DNA, the CDR3 is TGTGCCAGCAGGCCCTTACAGGGGGCGATCACCGGGGAGCTGTTTTTT.

The chain joins TRBV5-8 to TRBJ2-7, with D possibly being TRBD2 (6 bases). This CDR3 has 14 amino acids. Germline V lookup: CDR1 SGHTS, CDR2 YDEGEE. Trimming removed 4 bases at V and 5 bases at J, with 16 bases between. Written as DNA, the CDR3 is TGTGCCAGCAGCCTTGTGGCGGGGCGCGACGAGCAGTACTTC. Its translation: CASSLVAGRDEQYF.